These 29 T cell receptor beta chains originate from one sample sequenced in a study of blood T cell repertoires in COVID-19. Sequenced by immunoSEQ multiplex PCR; TCRdb stores in-frame clones only, minus some. The sample includes some 74,000 clones, roughly three quarters of them seen just once. The sequencing sample was made of peripheral blood. Source of these receptors: a human donor in a cohort sampled during active COVID-19.

A note on this clone: Additional DNA sequences in this sample encode the identical CDR3. The J gene is TRBJ1-6, the V gene TRBV7-2; possibly TRBD1 for D (5 bases). Germline V lookup: CDR1 SGHTA, CDR2 FQGNSA. With 5 bases removed from V and 0 bases from J, the gap between germline ends came to 11 bases. The CDR3 extends over 16 amino acids. The CDR3 region has the DNA TGTGCCAGCAGCCCCCGCGGGGGCTCCTATAATTCACCCCTCCACTTT. Encoded protein: CASSPRGGSYNSPLHF.

This clone was seen a handful of times. The V and J genes are TRBV21-1 and TRBJ2-5; TRBD1 is the table's D call and was not checked against the DNA. TRBV21-1 has pseudogene status. The CDR3 is 17 amino acids. The CDR3 loop reads CASSKTRDRGLQETQYF. The CDR3 DNA follows: TGTGCCAGCAGCAAAACCCGGGACAGGGGACTCCAAGAGACCCAGTACTTC.

This clone turned up a few times. The chain employs TRBV2 and TRBJ1-3; a possible D gene is TRBD1 (5 bases). Trimming left V 4 bases short and J 5 bases short, with 15 bases between. The CDR3 runs to 15 residues. Germline V gives CDR1 SNHLY, CDR2 FYNNEI. CDR3 nucleotide sequence: TGTGCCAGCAGTGCATCCCAGGGTACGAGAAACACCATATATTTT. This encodes CASSASQGTRNTIYF. The variable domain in full, completed from reference TRBV2 and TRBJ1-3, reads EPEVTQTPSHQVTQMGQEVILRCVPISNHLYFYWYRQILGQKVEFLVSFYNNEISEKSEIFDDQFSVERPDGSNFTLKIRSTKLEDSAMYFCASSASQGTRNTIYFGEGSWLTVV.

This clone came up once. This chain connects TRBV27 to TRBJ2-7; D is undetermined. V was cut by 4 bases and J by 2 bases, with 9 bases left in between. There are 13 residues in the CDR3. The germline V gene has CDR1 MNHEY and CDR2 SMNVEV (reference sequence). The CDR3: CASSWREPYEQYF. In DNA, the CDR3 is TGTGCCAGCAGTTGGAGAGAACCCTACGAGCAGTACTTC.

The chain combines TRBV6-5 with TRBJ2-7; D possibly corresponds to TRBD1 (6 bases). The CDR3 consists of 13 residues. Germline V gene data show CDR1 as MNHEY and CDR2 as SVGAGI. V lost 6 bases and J lost 5, with 14 bases in between. CDR3 sequence: CASSSNRVNEQYV. The CDR3 DNA reads as TGTGCCAGCAGCAGCAACAGGGTCAACGAGCAGTACGTC.

The CDR3 nucleotides are TGTGCCAGCAGCTTAGGGGCAGGGGGCGTCTATGGCTACACCTTC. It is translated as CASSLGAGGVYGYTF. This sequence joins TRBV7-8 and TRBJ1-2, with 8 bases matching TRBD1. V lost 1 base and J lost 4; bases outside the gene matches: 5. There are 15 residues in the CDR3. Germline V gives CDR1 SGHVS, CDR2 FQNEAQ. The variable domain in full, with the rest retrieved from reference TRBV7-8 and TRBJ1-2, is GAGVSQSPRYKVAKRGQDVALRCDPISGHVSLFWYQQALGQGPEFLTYFQNEAQLDKSGLPSDRFFAERPEGSVSTLKIQRTQQEDSAVYLCASSLGAGGVYGYTFGSGTRLTVV.

The chain recombines TRBV18 with TRBJ2-5; the D gene is possibly TRBD1 (6 bases). Per germline, CDR1 KGHSH and CDR2 LQKENI. This CDR3 is 14 amino acids long. Trimming left V 0 bases short and J 4 bases short, with 9 bases between. CDR3 residues: CASSPPDRRETQYF. The DNA for the CDR3 is TGTGCCAGCTCACCACCCGACAGGAGAGAGACCCAGTACTTC. Variable domain in full (rest from reference TRBV18 and TRBJ2-5): NAGVMQNPRHLVRRRGQEARLRCSPMKGHSHVYWYRQLPEEGLKFMVYLQKENIIDESGMPKERFSAEFPKEGPSILRIQQVVRGDSAAYFCASSPPDRRETQYFGPGTRLLVL.

This clone was detected a few times. V and J are TRBV29-1 and TRBJ2-1; TRBD2 matches at 7 bases. CDR1 is SQVTM, CDR2 ANQGSEA, per germline. The CDR3 runs 17 residues. After removal of 2 bases from V and 8 bases from J, the junction contained 18 bases not matched to a gene. The CDR3: CSVEPGLVGKTFDEQFF. The CDR3 DNA follows: TGCAGCGTTGAACCCGGACTAGTGGGGAAAACGTTCGATGAGCAGTTCTTC.

This chain uses TRBV10-3 with TRBJ2-3; 10 bases map to TRBD2. Germline CDR1 and CDR2: ENHRY and SYGVKD. The CDR3 has 14 amino acids. V lost 3 bases to trimming and J lost 4 bases; unmatched junction nucleotides: 1. CDR3 bases: TGTGCCATCAGTGAAGCGGGAGGGTCAGATACGCAGTATTTT. This gives the protein CAISEAGGSDTQYF.

The chain is built from TRBV7-9 and TRBJ1-4; 11 bases match TRBD1. Trimming at V came to 5 bases and at J to 3 bases, leaving 5 bases not matched to a gene. Germline lookup yields CDR1 SEHNR and CDR2 FQNEAQ (reference sequence). The CDR3 sequence is 16 residues long. CDR3 residues: CASSNQGQGANEKLFF. The CDR3 region has the DNA TGTGCCAGCAGCAACCAGGGACAGGGGGCTAATGAAAAACTGTTTTTT. The full variable domain, its missing parts supplied by reference TRBV7-9 and TRBJ1-4, is DTGVSQNPRHKITKRGQNVTFRCDPISEHNRLYWYRQTLGQGPEFLTYFQNEAQLEKSRLLSDRFSAERPKGSFSTLEIQRTEQGDSAMYLCASSNQGQGANEKLFFGSGTQLSVL.

This clone was recorded only once. This chain connects TRBV5-1 to TRBJ1-3; a possible D gene is TRBD1 (5 bases). Trimming shortened V by 4 bases and J by 1 base, and 15 bases separated the two germline ends. CDR3 length: 16 residues. Germline CDR1 is SGHRS and CDR2 is YFSETQ. CDR3 in amino acids: CASSVQGSYSGNTIYF. CDR3 coding DNA: TGCGCCAGCAGCGTCCAGGGTTCTTATTCTGGAAACACCATATATTTT.

Concerning this clone itself: An end of the junction does not agree with germline; a read error may underlie this. The genes are TRBV5-1 and TRBJ1-6, with 7 bases lining up with TRBD1. CDR1 and CDR2 (germline): SGHRS, YFSETQ. This CDR3 comprises 15 residues. The DNA of the CDR3 is TGCGCCAGCGGCTTACAAACAGGGGCTAATTCACCCCTCCACTTT. Protein sequence: CASGLQTGANSPLHF.

V gene TRBV18 combines with J gene TRBJ1-2; no firm D call. V was pared by 0 bases and J by 7 bases, with 9 bases between. The CDR3 runs to 13 residues. Germline V lookup: CDR1 KGHSH, CDR2 LQKENI. The CDR3 loop is CASSPPREGGYTF. The CDR3 bases are TGTGCCAGCTCACCACCAAGGGAGGGTGGCTACACCTTC.

The CDR3 sequence: CASSLGSGGTYNEQFF. The CDR3 nucleotides read TGTGCCAGCAGCTTAGGTAGCGGGGGCACATACAATGAGCAGTTCTTC. The chain links TRBV11-1 to TRBJ2-1, with TRBD2 matching 9 bases. Germline V lookup: CDR1 SGHAT, CDR2 FQDESV (reference sequence). The ends lost 1 base at V and 4 bases at J; junction bases unmatched: 5. The CDR3 sequence is 16 residues long.

The genes are TRBV6-1 and TRBJ1-5, with 7 bases that match TRBD1. Per the germline V gene, CDR1 is MNHNS and CDR2 is SASEGT. The CDR3 extends over 16 amino acids. V lost 2 bases to trimming and J lost 5 bases; unmatched junction nucleotides: 9. The CDR3 reads CASSERQGTGDQPQHF. CDR3 nucleotide sequence: TGTGCCAGCAGTGAAAGACAGGGTACGGGGGATCAGCCCCAGCATTTT.

As regards this clone: Other DNA sequences from this sample encode an identical CDR3 as well. The chain combines TRBV6-6 with TRBJ2-2, with 8 bases fitting TRBD2. CDR1 and CDR2 from the germline V gene are MNHNY and SVGAGI (reference sequence). The V and J ends lost 0 bases and 1 base, in that order; junction bases with no gene match: 1. CDR3 size: 16 residues. The CDR3 loop is CASSYSGGGNTGELFF. In DNA form, the CDR3 reads TGTGCCAGCAGTTACTCCGGGGGGGGGAACACCGGGGAGCTGTTTTTT.

J is TRBJ2-5 and V is TRBV9, with TRBD1 identical over 11 bases. The CDR3 is made up of 15 amino acids. Germline V gene lookup returns CDR1 SGDLS and CDR2 YYNGEE. Trimming removed 0 bases from V and 5 bases from J; junction bases left unmatched: 3. The CDR3 reads CASSVGGTGGETQYF. CDR3 bases: TGTGCCAGCAGCGTAGGAGGGACAGGGGGGGAGACCCAGTACTTC.

The V gene is TRBV10-3, the J gene TRBJ2-7; D is possibly TRBD2 (6 bases). Looked up from germline, CDR1 is ENHRY and CDR2 is SYGVKD. The CDR3 totals 13 residues. Trimming removed 2 bases from V and 4 bases from J, with 9 bases in between. The CDR3 bases are TGTGCCATCAGTGAGCCAGCGGGTTACGAGCAGTACTTC. Amino acids: CAISEPAGYEQYF.

The CDR3: CASSFGRAEVAFF. The CDR3 nucleotides read TGTGCCAGCAGCTTCGGCAGGGCTGAGGTGGCTTTCTTT. J is TRBJ1-1 and V is TRBV7-2, with D possibly being TRBD1 (5 bases). Germline V gives CDR1 SGHTA, CDR2 FQGNSA. Trimming removed 3 bases from V and 11 bases from J, with 16 bases in between. The CDR3 covers 13 residues.

The V and J genes are TRBV10-1 and TRBJ1-2; D call uncertain. Between the trimmed V and J ends, which lost 6 bases and 5 bases, there was a span of 13 bases. The CDR3 length is 13 residues. Germline values: CDR1 WNHNN, CDR2 SYGVQD (reference sequence). CDR3 sequence reads: CASSDGPGYGYTF. The CDR3 nucleotides read TGCGCCAGCAGCGATGGTCCGGGATATGGCTACACCTTC.

V gene TRBV6-5 combines with J gene TRBJ1-2, with D maybe TRBD1 (6 bases). Germline V CDR1 and CDR2: MNHEY, SVGAGI. CDR3 length equals 13 residues. Trimming cost V 8 bases and J 8 bases, with 18 bases left between them. This CDR3 is CASGPTGGLGYTF. Written as DNA, the CDR3 is TGTGCCAGCGGTCCGACAGGCGGATTGGGCTACACCTTC.

The rearrangement joins TRBV7-2 to TRBJ1-2; 8 bases are a match to TRBD1. The V gene's germline CDR1 is SGHTA and CDR2 FQGNSA. V lost 6 bases and J lost 0; bases outside the gene matches: 9. This CDR3 spans 16 amino acids. CDR3 nucleotide sequence: TGTGCCAGCAGTCGAAGTGGACAGGGATCTAACTATGGCTACACCTTC. Translation: CASSRSGQGSNYGYTF.

This chain links TRBV7-9 with TRBJ2-3; D unresolved. The length of the CDR3 is 14 residues. V was pared by 5 bases and J by 1 base, with 10 bases between. Germline V gene lookup returns CDR1 SEHNR and CDR2 FQNEAQ (reference sequence). This CDR3 reads CASSRVTGTDTQYF. The CDR3 region has the DNA TGTGCCAGCAGCAGAGTAACGGGCACAGATACGCAGTATTTT.

The chain recombines TRBV2 with TRBJ2-3, with 8 bases that match TRBD2. V lost 10 bases and J lost 2; bases outside the gene matches: 2. This CDR3 is 12 amino acids long. From germline, CDR1 is SNHLY and CDR2 FYNNEI. CDR3 coding DNA: TGTGCCACCGGACTAGCCACAGATACGCAGTATTTT. It is translated as CATGLATDTQYF.

This rearrangement joins TRBV7-2 to TRBJ2-7, with 7 bases identical to TRBD1. V lost 5 bases, J lost 0 bases, and 10 bases stayed unmatched. Germline values: CDR1 SGHTA, CDR2 FQGNSA. This CDR3 region has 16 residues. The CDR3 sequence is CASSTETGSSSYEQYV. CDR3 in DNA: TGTGCCAGCAGCACGGAGACAGGGTCAAGCTCCTACGAGCAGTACGTC.

This clone occurred a few times. The chain employs TRBV19 and TRBJ1-3; no clear D gene. Trimming stripped 7 bases from V and 4 bases from J, with 11 bases between. CDR1 and CDR2 (germline): LNHDA, SQIVND (reference sequence). The CDR3 spans 13 residues. CDR3 region: CASTPGSGNTIYF. The CDR3 region has the DNA TGTGCCAGTACTCCGGGATCCGGAAACACCATATATTTT.

This clone was seen more than once but under ten times. This chain connects TRBV7-9 to TRBJ2-7, with TRBD1 identical over 9 bases. From germline, CDR1 is SEHNR and CDR2 FQNEAQ (reference sequence). The CDR3 is 15 amino acids. V was pared by 2 bases and J by 7 bases, with 9 bases of the junction left unmatched. The CDR3 reads CASSLSGQGQGEQYF. CDR3 bases: TGTGCCAGCAGCTTATCCGGACAGGGGCAGGGGGAGCAGTACTTC.

The CDR3 DNA is TGCGCCAGCAGCCGTACCACAGGGGGCAGGACTGAAGCTTTCTTT. Translating it yields CASSRTTGGRTEAFF. V is TRBV4-3 and J is TRBJ1-1, with 9 bases identical to TRBD1. The V gene's germline CDR1 is LGHNA and CDR2 YSLEER. V shed 4 bases, J shed 5 bases, and the junction held 8 bases outside the gene matches. CDR3 size: 15 residues.

The rearrangement uses TRBV7-2 and TRBJ2-3; 7 positions agree with TRBD2. This CDR3 is 15 amino acids long. The germline V gene encodes CDR1 SGHTA and CDR2 FQGNSA. V lost 5 bases, J lost 6 bases, and 11 bases stayed unmatched. CDR3 coding DNA: TGTGCCAGCAGCCAAGCGGGACGCCGGACCGATACGCAGTATTTT. Its protein product is CASSQAGRRTDTQYF.